Each of the 5 T cell receptor beta chains below was sequenced from the same sample in a study of cytomegalovirus exposure and HLA in healthy donors. 13 Jbeta primers and 60 Vbeta primers were used for the PCR. Clones were read by immunoSEQ multiplex PCR, and TCRdb kept only the in-frame ones, dropping some. The sample holds roughly 150,000 clones. The sequenced sample was PBMCs. All receptors come from a woman aged 45 to 65 in good health and CMV-seronegative.

The chain links TRBV6-1 to TRBJ2-1, with D hard to call. V lost 7 bases and J 6 bases, leaving 13 bases between the germline ends. CDR3 length equals 13 residues. Germline assignment: CDR1 MNHNS and CDR2 SASEGT. In DNA, the CDR3 is TGTGCCAGCAAAAGGCTAGTAACCAATGAGCAGTTCTTC. Protein: CASKRLVTNEQFF.

The chain combines TRBV7-8 with TRBJ2-1; TRBD2 matches at 11 bases. The CDR3 is 16 residues long. Germline loops: CDR1 SGHVS, CDR2 FQNEAQ. With V trimmed by 4 bases and J by 3 bases, 5 bases remained unmatched. This chain's CDR3 is CASSSIAGGHYNEQFF. The CDR3 bases are TGTGCCAGCAGCTCCATAGCGGGAGGGCACTACAATGAGCAGTTCTTC.

V gene TRBV29-1 combines with J gene TRBJ2-7; perhaps TRBD2 as D (7 bases). The germline V gene encodes CDR1 SQVTM and CDR2 ANQGSEA. The CDR3 extends over 15 amino acids. V was clipped by 7 bases and J by 5 bases, with 24 bases between them. CDR3 sequence: CSAGGGDGGLDEQYF. CDR3 nucleotides: TGCAGCGCCGGTGGGGGGGATGGGGGGCTCGACGAGCAGTACTTC.

This chain links TRBV7-3 with TRBJ2-6; a possible D gene is TRBD1 (6 bases). The germline V gene has CDR1 SGHTA and CDR2 FQGTGA. Trimming took 3 bases from V and 0 from J, leaving 18 bases between them. This CDR3 comprises 19 residues. The chain's CDR3 is CASSFYRDTLLSGANVLTF. The CDR3 DNA reads TGTGCCAGCAGCTTCTACCGGGACACTTTACTCTCTGGGGCCAACGTCCTGACTTTC.

The V call is TRBV5-1, the J call TRBJ1-1; 9 positions agree with TRBD1. J gave up 3 bases and V 0 bases, and 3 bases lay outside the gene matches. CDR3 length: 15 residues. Germline V gives CDR1 SGHRS, CDR2 YFSETQ. CDR3 region: CASSLEGTGYTEAFF. As DNA, the CDR3 is TGCGCCAGCAGCTTGGAAGGGACAGGGTACACTGAAGCTTTCTTT.